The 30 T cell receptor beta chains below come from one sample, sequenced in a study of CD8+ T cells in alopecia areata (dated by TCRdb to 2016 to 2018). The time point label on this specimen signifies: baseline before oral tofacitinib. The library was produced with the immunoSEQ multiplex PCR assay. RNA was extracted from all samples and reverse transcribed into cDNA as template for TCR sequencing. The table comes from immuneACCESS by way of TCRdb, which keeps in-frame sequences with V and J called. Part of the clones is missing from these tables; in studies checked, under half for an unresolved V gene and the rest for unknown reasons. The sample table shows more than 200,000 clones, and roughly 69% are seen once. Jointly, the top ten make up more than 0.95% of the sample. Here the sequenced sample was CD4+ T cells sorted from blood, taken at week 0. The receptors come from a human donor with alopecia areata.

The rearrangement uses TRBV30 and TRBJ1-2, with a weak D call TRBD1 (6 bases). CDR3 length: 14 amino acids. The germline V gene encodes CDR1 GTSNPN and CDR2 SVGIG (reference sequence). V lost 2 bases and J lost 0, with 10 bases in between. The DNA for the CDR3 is TGTGCCTGGAGTACAGGGATAGCTAACTATGGCTACACCTTC. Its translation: CAWSTGIANYGYTF.

The CDR3 sequence: CSVTVGYGYTF. As DNA, the CDR3 is TGCAGCGTGACGGTGGGGTATGGCTACACCTTC. The V gene is TRBV29-1, the J gene TRBJ1-2; D gene unclear. Trimming stripped 6 bases from V and 5 bases from J, with 10 bases between. The CDR3 has 11 amino acids. Per the germline V gene, CDR1 is SQVTM and CDR2 is ANQGSEA.

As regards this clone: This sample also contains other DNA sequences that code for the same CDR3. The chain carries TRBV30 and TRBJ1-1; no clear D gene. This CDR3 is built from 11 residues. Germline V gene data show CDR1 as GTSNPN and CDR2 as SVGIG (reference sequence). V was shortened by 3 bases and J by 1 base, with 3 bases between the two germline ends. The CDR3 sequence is CAWRGNTEAFF. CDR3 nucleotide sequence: TGTGCCTGGAGGGGGAACACTGAAGCTTTCTTT.

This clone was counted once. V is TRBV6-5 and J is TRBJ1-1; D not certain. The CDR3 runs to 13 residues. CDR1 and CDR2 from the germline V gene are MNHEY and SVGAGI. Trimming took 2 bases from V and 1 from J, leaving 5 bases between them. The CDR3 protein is CASSYGPNTEAFF. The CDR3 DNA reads TGTGCCAGCAGTTACGGGCCGAACACTGAAGCTTTCTTT.

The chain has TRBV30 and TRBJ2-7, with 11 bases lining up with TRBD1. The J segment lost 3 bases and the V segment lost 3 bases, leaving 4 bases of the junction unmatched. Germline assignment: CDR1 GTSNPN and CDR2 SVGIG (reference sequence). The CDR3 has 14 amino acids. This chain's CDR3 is CAWRGQGALYEQYF. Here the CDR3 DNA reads TGTGCCTGGAGAGGACAGGGGGCCCTCTACGAGCAGTACTTC. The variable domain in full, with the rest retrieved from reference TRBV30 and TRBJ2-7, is SQTIHQWPATLVQPVGSPLSLECTVEGTSNPNLYWYRQAAGRGLQLLFYSVGIGQISSEVPQNLSASRPQDRQFILSSKKLLLSDSGFYLCAWRGQGALYEQYFGPGTRLTVT.

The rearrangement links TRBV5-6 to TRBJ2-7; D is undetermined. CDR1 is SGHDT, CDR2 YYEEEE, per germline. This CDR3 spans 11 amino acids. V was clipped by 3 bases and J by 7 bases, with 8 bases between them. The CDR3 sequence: CASSSRFEQYF. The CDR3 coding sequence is TGTGCCAGCAGCTCCCGCTTTGAGCAGTACTTC.

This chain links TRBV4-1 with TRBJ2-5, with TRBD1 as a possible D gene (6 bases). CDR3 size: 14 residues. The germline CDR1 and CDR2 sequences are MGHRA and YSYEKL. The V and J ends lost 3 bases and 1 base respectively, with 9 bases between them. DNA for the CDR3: TGCGCCAGCAGCCAGAGGGACATCCAAGAGACCCAGTACTTC. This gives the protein CASSQRDIQETQYF.

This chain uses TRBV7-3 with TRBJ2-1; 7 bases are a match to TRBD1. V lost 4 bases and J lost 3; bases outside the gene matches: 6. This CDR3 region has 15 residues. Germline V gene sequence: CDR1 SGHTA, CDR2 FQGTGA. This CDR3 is CASSSGQLFYNEQFF. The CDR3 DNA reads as TGTGCCAGCAGCTCGGGACAGCTATTCTACAATGAGCAGTTCTTC. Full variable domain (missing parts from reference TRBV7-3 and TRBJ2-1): GAGVSQTPSNKVTEKGKYVELRCDPISGHTALYWYRQSLGQGPEFLIYFQGTGAADDSGLPNDRFFAVRPEGSVSTLKIQRTERGDSAVYLCASSSGQLFYNEQFFGPGTRLTVL.

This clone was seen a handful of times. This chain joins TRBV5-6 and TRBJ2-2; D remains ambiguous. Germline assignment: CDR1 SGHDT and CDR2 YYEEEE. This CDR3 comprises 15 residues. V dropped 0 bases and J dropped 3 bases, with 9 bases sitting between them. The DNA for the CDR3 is TGTGCCAGCAGCTTGGCCGGGTTGTACACCGGGGAGCTGTTTTTT. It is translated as CASSLAGLYTGELFF.

CDR3 in amino acids: CASSSRGEQYF. The CDR3 nucleotides read TGTGCCAGCAGTTCCAGGGGTGAGCAGTACTTC. J is TRBJ2-7 and V is TRBV2; tentatively, D is TRBD1 (6 bases). The germline CDR1 and CDR2 sequences are SNHLY and FYNNEI. V was cut by 5 bases and J by 7 bases, with 9 bases left in between. The CDR3 is 11 amino acids.

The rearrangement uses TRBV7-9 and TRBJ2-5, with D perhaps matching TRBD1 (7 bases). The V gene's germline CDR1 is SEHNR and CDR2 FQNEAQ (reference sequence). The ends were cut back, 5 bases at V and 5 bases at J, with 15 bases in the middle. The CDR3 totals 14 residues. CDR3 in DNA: TGTGCCAGCAGCCTATGGAGGGGGCGTGAGACCCAGTACTTC. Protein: CASSLWRGRETQYF. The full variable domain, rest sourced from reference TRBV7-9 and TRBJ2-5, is DTGVSQNPRHKITKRGQNVTFRCDPISEHNRLYWYRQTLGQGPEFLTYFQNEAQLEKSRLLSDRFSAERPKGSFSTLEIQRTEQGDSAMYLCASSLWRGRETQYFGPGTRLLVL.

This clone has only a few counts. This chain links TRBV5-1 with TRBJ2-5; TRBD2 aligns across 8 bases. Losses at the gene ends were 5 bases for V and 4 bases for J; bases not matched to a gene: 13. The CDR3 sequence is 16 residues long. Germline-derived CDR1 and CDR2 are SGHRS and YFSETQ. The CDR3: CASRRNAGGLPETQYF. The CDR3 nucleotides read TGCGCCAGCAGAAGGAACGCGGGGGGTCTTCCAGAGACCCAGTACTTC.

This chain's CDR3 is CASSQESNSPLHF. The DNA of the CDR3 is TGTGCCAGCAGCCAAGAATCAAATTCACCCCTCCACTTT. The chain has TRBV4-2 and TRBJ1-6; D is undetermined. In germline, CDR1 is LGHNA, CDR2 YNFKEQ. This CDR3 has 13 amino acids. The V and J ends lost 0 bases and 7 bases respectively, with 4 bases between them.

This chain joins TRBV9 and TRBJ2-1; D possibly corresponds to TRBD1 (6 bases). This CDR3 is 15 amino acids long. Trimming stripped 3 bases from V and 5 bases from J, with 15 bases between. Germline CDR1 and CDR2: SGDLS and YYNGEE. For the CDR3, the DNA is TGTGCCAGCAGCGCGACCGGGACACATAACAATGAGCAGTTCTTC. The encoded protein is CASSATGTHNNEQFF.

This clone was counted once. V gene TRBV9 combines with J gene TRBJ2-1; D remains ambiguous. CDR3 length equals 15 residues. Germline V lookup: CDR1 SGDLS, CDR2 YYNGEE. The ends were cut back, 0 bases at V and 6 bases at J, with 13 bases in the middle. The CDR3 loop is CASSVEGIGSNEQFF. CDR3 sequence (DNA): TGTGCCAGCAGCGTAGAGGGTATTGGGTCCAATGAGCAGTTCTTC.

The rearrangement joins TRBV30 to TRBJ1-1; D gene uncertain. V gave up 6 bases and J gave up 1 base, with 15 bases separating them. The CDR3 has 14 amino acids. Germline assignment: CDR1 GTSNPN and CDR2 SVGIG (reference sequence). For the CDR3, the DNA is TGTGCCTGCAGGCTAGGGTTAGCGAACACTGAAGCTTTCTTT. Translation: CACRLGLANTEAFF.

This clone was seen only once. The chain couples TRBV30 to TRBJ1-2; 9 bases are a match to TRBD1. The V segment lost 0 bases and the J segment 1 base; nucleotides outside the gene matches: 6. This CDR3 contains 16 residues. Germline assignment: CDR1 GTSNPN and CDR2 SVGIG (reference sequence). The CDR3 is CAWSVGTGPNNYGYTF. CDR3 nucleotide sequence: TGTGCCTGGAGTGTAGGGACAGGGCCAAATAACTATGGCTACACCTTC. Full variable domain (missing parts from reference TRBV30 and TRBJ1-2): SQTIHQWPATLVQPVGSPLSLECTVEGTSNPNLYWYRQAAGRGLQLLFYSVGIGQISSEVPQNLSASRPQDRQFILSSKKLLLSDSGFYLCAWSVGTGPNNYGYTFGSGTRLTVV.

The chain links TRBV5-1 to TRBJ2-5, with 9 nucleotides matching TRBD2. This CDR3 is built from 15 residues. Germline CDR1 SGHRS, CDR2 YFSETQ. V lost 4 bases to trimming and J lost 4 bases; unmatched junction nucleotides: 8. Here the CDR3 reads CASSGSGGFRETQYF. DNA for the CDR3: TGCGCCAGCAGCGGTAGCGGGGGTTTCCGAGAGACCCAGTACTTC.

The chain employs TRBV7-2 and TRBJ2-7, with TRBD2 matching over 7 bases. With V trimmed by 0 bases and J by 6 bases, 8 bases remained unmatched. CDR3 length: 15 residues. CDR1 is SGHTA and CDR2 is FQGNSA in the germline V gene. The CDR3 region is CASSLAQGLTVEQYF. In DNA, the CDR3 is TGTGCCAGCAGCTTAGCGCAGGGACTAACTGTCGAGCAGTACTTC.

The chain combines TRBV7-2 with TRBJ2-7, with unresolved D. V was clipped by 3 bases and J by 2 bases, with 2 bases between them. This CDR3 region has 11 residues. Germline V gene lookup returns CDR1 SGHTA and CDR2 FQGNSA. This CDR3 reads CASSFAYEQYF. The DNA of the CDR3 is TGTGCCAGCAGCTTCGCCTACGAGCAGTACTTC.

The CDR3, as DNA: TGTGCCAGCGTCGCGTACGAGCAGTACTTC. It codes for CASVAYEQYF. The V gene is TRBV2, the J gene TRBJ2-7; D ambiguous. V shed 8 bases and J shed 4 bases, with 6 bases lying between them. The CDR3 covers 10 residues. The germline gives CDR1 SNHLY, CDR2 FYNNEI.

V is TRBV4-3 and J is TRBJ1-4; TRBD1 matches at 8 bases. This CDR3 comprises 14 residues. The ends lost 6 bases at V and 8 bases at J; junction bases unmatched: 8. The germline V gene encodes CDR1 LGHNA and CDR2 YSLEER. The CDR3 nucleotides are TGCGCCAGCAGTTTAGACAGGGGAGTGGAAAAACTGTTTTTT. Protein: CASSLDRGVEKLFF.

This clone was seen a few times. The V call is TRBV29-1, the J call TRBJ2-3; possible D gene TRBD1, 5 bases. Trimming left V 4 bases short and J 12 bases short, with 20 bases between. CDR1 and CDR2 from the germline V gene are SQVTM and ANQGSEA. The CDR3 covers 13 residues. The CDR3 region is CSVGTGAGNRQYF. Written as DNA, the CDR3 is TGCAGCGTTGGAACAGGCGCCGGAAATCGACAGTATTTT.

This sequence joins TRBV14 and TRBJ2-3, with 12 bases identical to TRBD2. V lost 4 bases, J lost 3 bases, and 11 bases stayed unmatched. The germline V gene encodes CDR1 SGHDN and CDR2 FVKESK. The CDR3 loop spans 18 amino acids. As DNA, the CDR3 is TGTGCCAGCAGCCTTACGACTAGCGGGGGCCGGTGGACAGATACGCAGTATTTT. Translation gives CASSLTTSGGRWTDTQYF.

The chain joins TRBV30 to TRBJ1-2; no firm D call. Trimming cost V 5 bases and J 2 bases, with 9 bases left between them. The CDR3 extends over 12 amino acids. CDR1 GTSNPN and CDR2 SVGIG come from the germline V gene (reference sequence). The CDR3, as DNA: TGTGCCTGGTATAAGGGCAACTATGGCTACACCTTC. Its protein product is CAWYKGNYGYTF.

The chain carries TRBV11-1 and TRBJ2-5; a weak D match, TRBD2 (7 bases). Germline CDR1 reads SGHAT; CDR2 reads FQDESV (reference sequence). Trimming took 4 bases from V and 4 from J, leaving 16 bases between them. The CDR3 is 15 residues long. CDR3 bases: TGTGCCAGCAGCTCAGGAGCAGGGGAGGGAGAGACCCAGTACTTC. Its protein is CASSSGAGEGETQYF.

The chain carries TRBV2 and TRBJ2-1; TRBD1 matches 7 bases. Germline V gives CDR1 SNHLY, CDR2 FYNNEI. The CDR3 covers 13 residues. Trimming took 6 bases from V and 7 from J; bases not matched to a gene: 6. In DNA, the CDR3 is TGTGCCAGCAGGGAGACAGGGCTGAATGAGCAGTTCTTC. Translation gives CASRETGLNEQFF.

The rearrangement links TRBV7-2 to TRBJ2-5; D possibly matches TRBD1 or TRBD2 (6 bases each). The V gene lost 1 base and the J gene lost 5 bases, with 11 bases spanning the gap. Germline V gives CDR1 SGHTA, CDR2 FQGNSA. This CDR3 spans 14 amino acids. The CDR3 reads CASSLVGGQETQYF. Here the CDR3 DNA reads TGTGCCAGCAGCTTAGTTGGGGGGCAGGAGACCCAGTACTTC.

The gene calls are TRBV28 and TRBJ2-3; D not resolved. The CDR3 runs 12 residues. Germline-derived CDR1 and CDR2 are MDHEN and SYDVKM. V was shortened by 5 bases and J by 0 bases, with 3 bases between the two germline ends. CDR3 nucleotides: TGTGCCAGCAGTCCTAGCACAGATACGCAGTATTTT. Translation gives CASSPSTDTQYF.

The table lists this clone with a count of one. The CDR3, as DNA: TGTGCCAGCAGCCCCCACCCCCGAGGACAGGGGCTCTACGAGCAGTACTTC. Translation: CASSPHPRGQGLYEQYF. The J gene is TRBJ2-7, the V gene TRBV11-2, with 9 bases fitting TRBD1. With V trimmed by 5 bases and J by 3 bases, 14 bases remained unmatched. This CDR3 is built from 17 residues. Germline lookup yields CDR1 SGHAT and CDR2 FQNNGV.